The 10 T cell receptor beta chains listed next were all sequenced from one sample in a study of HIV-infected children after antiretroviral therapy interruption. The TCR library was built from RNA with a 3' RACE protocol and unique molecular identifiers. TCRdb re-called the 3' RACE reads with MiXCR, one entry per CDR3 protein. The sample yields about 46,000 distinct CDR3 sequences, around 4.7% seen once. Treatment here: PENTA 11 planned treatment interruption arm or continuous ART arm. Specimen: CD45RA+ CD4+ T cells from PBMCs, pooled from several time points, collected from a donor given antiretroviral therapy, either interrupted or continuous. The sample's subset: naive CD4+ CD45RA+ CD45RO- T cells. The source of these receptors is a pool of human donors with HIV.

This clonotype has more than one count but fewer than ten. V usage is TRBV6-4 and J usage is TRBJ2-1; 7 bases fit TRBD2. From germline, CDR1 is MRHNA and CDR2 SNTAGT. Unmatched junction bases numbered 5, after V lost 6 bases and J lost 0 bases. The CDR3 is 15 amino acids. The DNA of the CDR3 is TGTGCCAGCAGGTCCGGGGGGAGCTCCTACAATGAGCAGTTCTTC. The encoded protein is CASRSGGSSYNEQFF.

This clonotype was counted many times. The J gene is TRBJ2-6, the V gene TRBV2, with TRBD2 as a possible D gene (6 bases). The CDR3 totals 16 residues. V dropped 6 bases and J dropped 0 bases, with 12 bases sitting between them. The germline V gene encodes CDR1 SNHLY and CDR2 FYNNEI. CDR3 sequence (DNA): TGTGCCAGCAGGAGACGGGGGAACTCTGGGGCCAACGTCCTGACTTTC. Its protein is CASRRRGNSGANVLTF.

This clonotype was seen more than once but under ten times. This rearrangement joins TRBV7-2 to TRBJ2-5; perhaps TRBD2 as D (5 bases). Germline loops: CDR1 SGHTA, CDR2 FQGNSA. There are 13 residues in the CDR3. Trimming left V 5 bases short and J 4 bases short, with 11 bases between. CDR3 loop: CASSLSGGETQYF. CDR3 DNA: TGTGCCAGCAGCCTAAGCGGTGGAGAGACCCAGTACTTC.

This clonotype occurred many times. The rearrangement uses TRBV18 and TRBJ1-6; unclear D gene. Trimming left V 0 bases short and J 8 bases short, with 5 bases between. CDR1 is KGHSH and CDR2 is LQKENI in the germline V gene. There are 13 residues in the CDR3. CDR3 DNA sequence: TGTGCCAGCTCACCACCGTCAGATTCACCCCTCCACTTT. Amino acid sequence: CASSPPSDSPLHF.

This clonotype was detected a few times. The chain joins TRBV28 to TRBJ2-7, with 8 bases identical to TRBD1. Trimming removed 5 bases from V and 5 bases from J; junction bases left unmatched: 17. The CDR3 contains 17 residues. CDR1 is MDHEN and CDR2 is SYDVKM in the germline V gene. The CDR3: CASSPFSGQGSLHEQYF. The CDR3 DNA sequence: TGTGCCAGCAGTCCTTTCTCCGGACAGGGAAGTCTCCACGAGCAGTACTTC.

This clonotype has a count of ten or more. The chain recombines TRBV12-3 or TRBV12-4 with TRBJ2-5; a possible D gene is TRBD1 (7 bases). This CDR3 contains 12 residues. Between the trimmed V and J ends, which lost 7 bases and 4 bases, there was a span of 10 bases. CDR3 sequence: CASTQGGETQYF. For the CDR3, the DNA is TGTGCCAGCACTCAGGGGGGAGAGACCCAGTACTTC.

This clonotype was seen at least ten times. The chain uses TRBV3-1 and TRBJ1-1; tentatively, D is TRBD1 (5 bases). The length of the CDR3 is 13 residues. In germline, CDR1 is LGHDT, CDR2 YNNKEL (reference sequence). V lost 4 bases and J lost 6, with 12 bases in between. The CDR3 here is CASSRHQGSEAFF. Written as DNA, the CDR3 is TGTGCCAGCAGCCGACATCAGGGTTCTGAAGCTTTCTTT.

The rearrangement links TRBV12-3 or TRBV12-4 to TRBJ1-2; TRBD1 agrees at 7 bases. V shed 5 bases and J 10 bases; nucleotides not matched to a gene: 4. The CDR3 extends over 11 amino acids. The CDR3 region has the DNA TGTGCCAGCAGTATCGGACAGGCCTACACCTTC. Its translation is CASSIGQAYTF.

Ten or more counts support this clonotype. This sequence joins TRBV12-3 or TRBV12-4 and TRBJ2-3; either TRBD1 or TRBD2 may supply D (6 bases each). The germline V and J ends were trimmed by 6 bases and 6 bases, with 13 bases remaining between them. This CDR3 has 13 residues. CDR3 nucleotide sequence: TGTGCCAGCAGCCGGGGGCTCCCGGATACGCAGTATTTT. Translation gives CASSRGLPDTQYF.

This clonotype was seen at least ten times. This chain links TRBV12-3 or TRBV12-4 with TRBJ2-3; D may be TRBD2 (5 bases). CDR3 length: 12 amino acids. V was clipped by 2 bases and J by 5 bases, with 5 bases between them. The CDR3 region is CASSLREDTQYF. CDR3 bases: TGTGCCAGCAGTTTACGGGAAGATACGCAGTATTTT.